This TCR beta chain emerged from a study of blood T cell repertoires in COVID-19. The repertoire was sequenced with immunoSEQ multiplex PCR; TCRdb's copy has only in-frame clones and lacks some. The sample includes about 400,000 clones, about 87% seen only once; the top ten take 10%. Participant-given clinical history determined each cohort assignment. Trimming took off 0 bases at V and 9 bases at J, with 15 bases between the two ends. The CDR3 has 16 residues. In germline, CDR1 is SGHAT, CDR2 FQNNGV. The chain is built from TRBV11-2 and TRBJ1-6, with no clear D. This receptor was identified in a woman between 45 and 65 years old who had recovered from COVID-19. The sample was PBMCs or T cells enriched from blood (not recorded which). Here the CDR3 reads CASSLDNWASPSPLHF. The DNA for the CDR3 is TGTGCCAGCAGCTTAGATAATTGGGCCAGCCCTTCACCCCTCCACTTT.